The 27 T cell receptor beta chains below all came from one sample that was sequenced in a study of blood T cell repertoires in COVID-19. The assay was immunoSEQ multiplex PCR, and TCRdb's table has in-frame clones only and misses some. The repertoire holds some 290,000 clones, approximately 87% seen once, with less than 3% in the top ten. Sequencing was done on a sample of peripheral blood. These TCRs come from a woman in her thirties with COVID-19, enrolled during active disease.

This chain joins TRBV7-9 and TRBJ2-7, with 9 bases that match TRBD1. This CDR3 contains 14 residues. Germline CDR1 SEHNR, CDR2 FQNEAQ (reference sequence). V lost 4 bases, J lost 2 bases, and 3 bases stayed unmatched. CDR3 protein: CASSSTGGTYEQYF. CDR3 DNA: TGTGCCAGCAGCTCGACAGGGGGGACCTACGAGCAGTACTTC.

The rearrangement links TRBV14 to TRBJ1-6; 7 bases match TRBD1. The germline V gene encodes CDR1 SGHDN and CDR2 FVKESK. Trimming took 8 bases from V and 7 from J; bases not matched to a gene: 8. The CDR3 loop spans 14 amino acids. The CDR3 bases are TGTGCCAGCGCTAACAGGGGACCCAATTCACCCCTCCACTTT. This sequence encodes CASANRGPNSPLHF.

This sequence joins TRBV12-3 or TRBV12-4 and TRBJ1-1, with a weak D call TRBD1 (5 bases). The V and J ends lost 6 bases and 5 bases respectively, with 13 bases between them. CDR3 length: 13 residues. Written as DNA, the CDR3 is TGTGCCAGCAGGCCTCAGGGTTTTACTGAAGCTTTCTTT. It translates to CASRPQGFTEAFF.

V and J are TRBV2 and TRBJ1-2; D remains ambiguous. V lost 0 bases to trimming and J lost 1 base, with 12 bases between them. Germline V gene sequence: CDR1 SNHLY, CDR2 FYNNEI. The CDR3 spans 16 residues. The CDR3 sequence: CASSEALAINNYGYTF. The CDR3 bases are TGTGCCAGCAGTGAAGCGCTGGCCATAAATAACTATGGCTACACCTTC.

The rearrangement joins TRBV5-1 to TRBJ2-7, with D possibly TRBD1 on 6 matching bases. V lost 2 bases to trimming and J lost 1 base, with 10 bases between them. The CDR3 is made up of 14 amino acids. Germline assignment: CDR1 SGHRS and CDR2 YFSETQ. CDR3 nucleotide sequence: TGCGCCAGCAGCTTACAAGGGACATCCTACGAGCAGTACTTC. It yields the protein CASSLQGTSYEQYF.

This chain joins TRBV19 and TRBJ1-1; D may be TRBD1 (6 bases). Trimming removed 4 bases from V and 10 bases from J, with 16 bases in between. Germline loops: CDR1 LNHDA, CDR2 SQIVND (reference sequence). This CDR3 is 13 amino acids long. The DNA for the CDR3 is TGTGCCAGTAGTACCAACGACAGGTTGGGAGCTTTCTTT. This sequence encodes CASSTNDRLGAFF.

J is TRBJ2-6 and V is TRBV25-1; D is perhaps TRBD1 (5 bases). V was shortened by 2 bases and J by 1 base, with 9 bases between the two germline ends. The CDR3 consists of 16 residues. The V gene's germline CDR1 is MGHDK and CDR2 SYGVNS. The DNA for the CDR3 is TGTGCCAGCAGTGAACGCCAGGGATCTGGGGCCAACGTCCTGACTTTC. It codes for CASSERQGSGANVLTF. The entire variable domain, with the rest obtained from reference TRBV25-1 and TRBJ2-6, is as follows: EADIYQTPRYLVIGTGKKITLECSQTMGHDKMYWYQQDPGMELHLIHYSYGVNSTEKGDLSSESTVSRIRTEHFPLTLESARPSHTSQYLCASSERQGSGANVLTFGAGSRLTVL.

This chain links TRBV28 with TRBJ1-6, with D uncertain. V was pared by 8 bases and J by 5 bases, with 16 bases between. In germline, CDR1 is MDHEN, CDR2 SYDVKM. CDR3 length equals 15 residues. The CDR3 region is CASADWEVDNSPLHF. DNA for the CDR3: TGTGCCAGCGCCGATTGGGAGGTTGATAATTCACCCCTCCACTTT.

The genes are TRBV19 and TRBJ1-5, with unresolved D. V was clipped by 1 base and J by 0 bases, with 7 bases between them. The germline CDR1 and CDR2 sequences are LNHDA and SQIVND (reference sequence). The CDR3 is made up of 15 amino acids. CDR3 sequence (DNA): TGTGCCAGTAGTATAGCGCAGGATAGCAATCAGCCCCAGCATTTT. Translation gives CASSIAQDSNQPQHF.

This clone was seen more than once but under ten times. The V call is TRBV15, the J call TRBJ2-3; TRBD1 is a possible D gene (6 bases). Trimming pared 1 base from V and 11 bases from J, leaving 13 bases between. CDR3 size: 13 residues. Germline values: CDR1 LNHNV, CDR2 YYDKDF (reference sequence). The CDR3 loop reads CATSRGTQGGQYF. In DNA, the CDR3 is TGTGCCACCAGCAGAGGGACACAGGGTGGGCAGTATTTT. The entire variable domain, with the rest obtained from reference TRBV15 and TRBJ2-3, is as follows: DAMVIQNPRYQVTQFGKPVTLSCSQTLNHNVMYWYQQKSSQAPKLLFHYYDKDFNNEADTPDNFQSRRPNTSFCFLDIRSPGLGDTAMYLCATSRGTQGGQYFGPGTRLTVL.

This sequence joins TRBV19 and TRBJ2-5; TRBD2 matches 9 bases. The V gene's germline CDR1 is LNHDA and CDR2 SQIVND (reference sequence). This CDR3 has 13 residues. The ends lost 5 bases at V and 5 bases at J; junction bases unmatched: 3. The DNA of the CDR3 is TGTGCCAGTAGTGTAGCGGGAGCGGAGACCCAGTACTTC. Amino acid sequence: CASSVAGAETQYF.

Only one count was recorded for this clone. The chain employs TRBV18 and TRBJ1-1, with unresolved D. Trimming stripped 3 bases from V and 5 bases from J, with 7 bases between. Per the germline V gene, CDR1 is KGHSH and CDR2 is LQKENI. The CDR3 is 12 residues long. The CDR3 loop is CASSPSGTEAFF. The CDR3 bases are TGTGCCAGCTCACCCTCGGGAACTGAAGCTTTCTTT.

This rearrangement joins TRBV5-5 to TRBJ2-1, with TRBD2 matching 8 bases. Germline CDR1 and CDR2: SGHKS and YYEKEE (reference sequence). V lost 2 bases and J lost 3; bases outside the gene matches: 4. The CDR3 length is 15 residues. The CDR3 nucleotides read TGTGCCAGCAGCTTTCGGAGCGGGGGCTACAATGAGCAGTTCTTC. Its protein is CASSFRSGGYNEQFF.

A remark on this clone: A much larger clone differs by one base, so this may be a read error. The chain is built from TRBV28 and TRBJ2-7; the match to TRBD2 covers 11 bases. The CDR3 contains 14 residues. V dropped 2 bases and J dropped 3; count of bases not matched to a gene: 0. Germline CDR1 is MDHEN and CDR2 is SYDVKM. CDR3 sequence: CASSLTSGSYEQYF. In DNA form, the CDR3 reads TGTGCCAGCAGTTTAACTAGCGGGAGCTACGAGCAGTACTTC.

The CDR3 DNA follows: TGTGCCAGCAGCTTAAAGCTTTTTGAAGCTTTCTTT. Translated: CASSLKLFEAFF. V usage is TRBV11-2 and J usage is TRBJ1-1; D ambiguous. CDR1 SGHAT and CDR2 FQNNGV come from the germline V gene. This CDR3 is built from 12 residues. V lost 2 bases and J lost 7, with 8 bases in between.

V and J are TRBV2 and TRBJ1-5, with 7 bases lining up with TRBD1. The germline V gene encodes CDR1 SNHLY and CDR2 FYNNEI. The CDR3 loop spans 15 amino acids. The junction had 5 bases not matched to a gene; V was cut back by 6 bases and J by 0 bases. The CDR3 nucleotides are TGTGCCAGCAGCCGGGACAGTTATAGCAATCAGCCCCAGCATTTT. As protein: CASSRDSYSNQPQHF.

The J gene is TRBJ1-5, the V gene TRBV4-1; D gene uncertain. This CDR3 comprises 15 residues. Germline-derived CDR1 and CDR2 are MGHRA and YSYEKL. The V gene lost 0 bases and the J gene lost 0 bases, with 6 bases spanning the gap. The CDR3 reads CASSQDHSSNQPQHF. Written as DNA, the CDR3 is TGCGCCAGCAGCCAAGATCACAGTAGCAATCAGCCCCAGCATTTT.

This chain connects TRBV11-2 to TRBJ1-4; D is unresolved. CDR1 and CDR2 from the germline V gene are SGHAT and FQNNGV. V lost 5 bases and J lost 8, with 9 bases in between. The CDR3 contains 12 residues. The CDR3 DNA follows: TGTGCCAGCAGCGCGGTTGGAGAAAAACTGTTTTTT. It encodes CASSAVGEKLFF.

This clone was found a few times. CDR3 sequence: CASRGQGNAEQYF. CDR3 bases: TGTGCCAGCAGGGGACAGGGGAATGCCGAGCAGTACTTC. The V gene is TRBV6-1, the J gene TRBJ2-7; TRBD1 aligns across 10 bases. Germline CDR1 reads MNHNS; CDR2 reads SASEGT. The CDR3 totals 13 residues. V gave up 6 bases and J gave up 6 bases; unmatched junction bases: 5.

The V call is TRBV24-1, the J call TRBJ2-5; D is uncertain. This CDR3 has 16 residues. CDR1 is KGHDR and CDR2 is SFDVKD in the germline V gene. V was cut by 5 bases and J by 4 bases, with 19 bases left in between. For the CDR3, the DNA is TGTGCCACCAGTGCCCGTTCGGAGAGGTTTAGAGAGACCCAGTACTTC. Amino acids: CATSARSERFRETQYF.

The chain is built from TRBV27 and TRBJ1-5, with TRBD1 as a possible D gene (6 bases). The CDR3 is made up of 15 amino acids. Trimming removed 5 bases at V and 1 base at J, with 12 bases between. Germline V gene data show CDR1 as MNHEY and CDR2 as SMNVEV (reference sequence). CDR3 DNA sequence: TGTGCCAGCAGTAGGGGCAGGGGAAGCAATCAGCCCCAGCATTTT. This gives the protein CASSRGRGSNQPQHF.

This rearrangement joins TRBV6-5 to TRBJ1-2; 7 bases map to TRBD1. V trimming: 6 bases; J trimming: 5 bases; junction bases outside the gene matches: 9. The CDR3 consists of 14 residues. Germline assignment: CDR1 MNHEY and CDR2 SVGAGI. The CDR3 protein is CASSLLGQDYGYTF. The CDR3 nucleotides read TGTGCCAGCAGCCTCCTTGGACAGGATTATGGCTACACCTTC.

This sequence joins TRBV30 and TRBJ1-3; D remains ambiguous. The length of the CDR3 is 12 residues. The germline V gene has CDR1 GTSNPN and CDR2 SVGIG (reference sequence). The ends were cut back, 2 bases at V and 5 bases at J, with 7 bases in the middle. The CDR3 here is CAWSTGRNTIYF. The CDR3 DNA reads as TGTGCCTGGAGTACGGGGAGAAACACCATATATTTT.

Notes on this clone: Because the CDR3's place on the DNA is in doubt, the DNA is left out and the CDR3 is given as listed by TCRdb. This chain joins TRBV3-1 (or the pseudogene TRBV3-2) and TRBJ2-3; TRBD1 reflects the table's D call only, with no check against the DNA. The CDR3 numbers 13 amino acids, ends counted. Germline V gene data show CDR1 as LGHDT and CDR2 as YNNKEL (reference sequence). CDR3 region: CASSQVGTGNTYF.

V and J are TRBV6-1 and TRBJ1-4; unclear D gene. V gave up 2 bases and J gave up 5 bases, with 6 bases separating them. CDR1 MNHNS and CDR2 SASEGT come from the germline V gene. This CDR3 has 13 amino acids. The CDR3 spells CASSEQSNEKLFF. The CDR3 nucleotides are TGTGCCAGCAGTGAACAGTCGAATGAAAAACTGTTTTTT.

The V and J genes are TRBV11-1 and TRBJ2-7; perhaps TRBD1 as D (5 bases). The CDR3 sequence is 14 residues long. V gave up 8 bases and J gave up 0 bases, with 14 bases separating them. In germline, CDR1 is SGHAT, CDR2 FQDESV (reference sequence). CDR3 nucleotide sequence: TGTGCCAGCGGACCTCGGACACTCTCCTACGAGCAGTACTTC. This codes for CASGPRTLSYEQYF.

The genes are TRBV29-1 and TRBJ1-5; 9 nucleotides line up with TRBD1. Per the germline V gene, CDR1 is SQVTM and CDR2 is ANQGSEA. There are 15 residues in the CDR3. J lost 6 bases, V lost 0 bases, and 6 bases had no gene match. The CDR3 region is CSVEEQGAQGQPQHF. In nucleotides, the CDR3 is TGCAGCGTTGAAGAACAGGGGGCACAAGGTCAGCCCCAGCATTTT. Looking up the rest from reference TRBV29-1 and TRBJ1-5 gives the full variable domain: SAVISQKPSRDICQRGTSLTIQCQVDSQVTMMFWYRQQPGQSLTLIATANQGSEATYESGFVIDKFPISRPNLTFSTLTVSNMSPEDSSIYLCSVEEQGAQGQPQHFGDGTRLSIL.